This T cell receptor beta chain was recorded in a study of regulatory T cells in long-lasting Graves disease. Study findings and constraints: Segments TRBV28, TRBJ1-2 and TRBJ2-5 showed preferential usage in persistent disease. Newly diagnosed Graves' patients had higher TCR diversity than persistent ones.

This clonotype was seen many times. Its antigen is unknown. Looked up from germline, CDR1 is SGHVS and CDR2 is FNYEAQ. The junction had 8 bases not matched to a gene; V was cut back by 5 bases and J by 4 bases. The CDR3 runs 16 residues. The time point denotes: persistent/refractory GD, antithyroid drugs over 5 years with positive TRAb. From RNA extracted from PBMCs, the TCR library was made. To make TCR beta libraries, researchers used iRepertoire HTBI primers and Arm-PCR of CDR3 regions. TCRdb fed the multiplex PCR reads into MiXCR, producing one record per CDR3 protein. The sample consists of 390,000 or so distinct CDR3 sequences, roughly 24% of them appearing once.

The input for sequencing was peripheral blood mononuclear cells (PBMCs), taken when the disease was refractory, from a patient treated with antithyroid drugs. The rearrangement joins TRBV7-6 to TRBJ2-2, with TRBD1 matching 9 bases. The clonotype originates from a woman aged 40 to 55 with Graves disease. In nucleotides, the CDR3 is TGTGCCAGCAGCCAACAACAGGGGGCGGGCACCGGGGAGCTGTTTTTT. It encodes CASSQQQGAGTGELFF.